The rows below give T cell receptor beta chains drawn from one sample of a study of T cell responses to AZD1222 COVID-19 vaccine. Only in-frame clones appear in the TCRdb table, and some are missing; sequencing was by immunoSEQ multiplex PCR. The sample carries roughly 200,000 clones, around 93% recorded once. The sequences come from peripheral blood, collected 28 days after the second dose of the MenACWY control vaccine. Source of these receptors: an adult who received the MenACWY meningococcal vaccine as a control. The CDR3 runs from the conserved cysteine through the conserved F or W. The D gene is left open where the match is weak. Rows give clone size only sometimes, using once, few, many, or a class for an expanded clone.

v_call	j_call	clone_size	d_call	cdr3_aa	cdr3_nt
TRBV6-5	TRBJ1-1	-	-	CASSLLRNTEAFF	TGTGCCAGCAGTTTACTGCGGAACACTGAAGCTTTCTTT
TRBV2	TRBJ1-5	-	TRBD1	CASSEGGLQGGRQPQHF	TGTGCCAGCAGTGAAGGGGGGCTACAGGGGGGACGACAGCCCCAGCATTTT
TRBV6-1	TRBJ1-3	-	-	CASSERRGSSGNTIYF	TGTGCCAGCAGTGAACGGAGGGGCTCCTCTGGAAACACCATATATTTT
TRBV28	TRBJ1-2	-	TRBD1	CASREQGRYGYTF	TGTGCCAGCAGGGAACAGGGGCGATATGGCTACACCTTC
TRBV6-5	TRBJ1-4	once	-	CASSYSAGGGEKLFF	TGTGCCAGCAGTTACTCTGCGGGGGGCGGGGAAAAACTGTTTTTT
TRBV7-6	TRBJ1-3	-	-	CASSLVGDSGNTIYF	TGTGCCAGCAGCTTAGTTGGGGACTCTGGAAACACCATATATTTT
TRBV28	TRBJ1-2	few	-	CASSPRGDGYTF	TGTGCCAGCAGCCCCAGGGGCGATGGCTACACCTTC
TRBV9	TRBJ2-1	-	TRBD2	CASSVAGTSGIEQFF	TGTGCCAGCAGCGTTGCCGGGACTAGCGGAATTGAGCAGTTCTTC
TRBV20-1	TRBJ1-5	-	-	CSGKGGQPQHF	TGCAGTGGGAAGGGGGGGCAGCCCCAGCATTTT
TRBV4-3	TRBJ2-7	-	TRBD2	CASSHRLAGGGPIEQYF	TGCGCCAGCAGCCACCGCCTGGCGGGCGGGGGGCCTATTGAGCAGTACTTC
TRBV9	TRBJ1-6	-	-	CASSSRTGGSPLHF	TGTGCCAGCAGCTCCCGGACGGGCGGGTCACCCCTCCACTTT
TRBV3-1/TRBV3-2	TRBJ2-5	-	-	CASSKEETQYF	TGTGCCAGCAGCAAAGAAGAGACCCAGTACTTC
TRBV5-1	TRBJ1-1	once	-	CASSLGGGVNTEAFF	TGCGCCAGCAGCTTGGGAGGAGGGGTAAACACTGAAGCTTTCTTT
TRBV18	TRBJ1-2	-	-	CASSPKTDDYGYTF	TGTGCCAGCTCACCAAAGACGGACGACTATGGCTACACCTTC
TRBV19	TRBJ1-2	-	-	CASSMPGPGYTF	TGTGCCAGTAGTATGCCCGGGCCTGGCTACACCTTC
TRBV5-4	TRBJ1-1	-	-	CASSQTPREDEAFF	TGTGCCAGCAGCCAGACACCGCGGGAGGATGAAGCTTTCTTT